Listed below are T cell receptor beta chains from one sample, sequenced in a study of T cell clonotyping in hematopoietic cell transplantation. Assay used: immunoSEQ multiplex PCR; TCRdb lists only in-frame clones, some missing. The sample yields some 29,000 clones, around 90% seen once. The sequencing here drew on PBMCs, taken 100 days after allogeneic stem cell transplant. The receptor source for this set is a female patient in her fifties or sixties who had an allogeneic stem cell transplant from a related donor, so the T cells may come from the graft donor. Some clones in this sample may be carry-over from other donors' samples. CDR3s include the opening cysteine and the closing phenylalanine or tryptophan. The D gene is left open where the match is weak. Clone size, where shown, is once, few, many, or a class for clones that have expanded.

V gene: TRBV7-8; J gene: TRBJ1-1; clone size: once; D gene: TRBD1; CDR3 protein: CASSHPTGGNTEAFF; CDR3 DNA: TGTGCCAGCAGCCATCCGACAGGGGGGAACACTGAAGCTTTCTTT
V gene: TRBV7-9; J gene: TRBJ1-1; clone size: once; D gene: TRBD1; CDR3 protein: CASSPDRYTTEAFF; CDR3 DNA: TGTGCCAGCAGCCCGGACAGGTATACGACTGAAGCTTTCTTT
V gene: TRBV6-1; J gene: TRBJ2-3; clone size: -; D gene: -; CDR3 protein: CASSGGTSTDTQYF; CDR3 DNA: TGTGCCAGCAGTGGGGGGACCAGCACAGATACGCAGTATTTT
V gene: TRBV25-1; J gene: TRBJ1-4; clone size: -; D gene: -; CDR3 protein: CASSEYGQGREKLFF; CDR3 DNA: TGTGCCAGCAGTGAATATGGACAAGGACGGGAAAAACTGTTTTTT
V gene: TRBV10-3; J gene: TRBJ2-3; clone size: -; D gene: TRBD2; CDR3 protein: CAIRQAGETDTQYF; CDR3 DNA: TGTGCCATCCGCCAGGCGGGGGAGACAGATACGCAGTATTTT
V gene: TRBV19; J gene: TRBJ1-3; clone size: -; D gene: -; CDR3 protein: CASSEGRASGNTIYF; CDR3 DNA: TGTGCCAGTAGCGAAGGAAGGGCCTCTGGAAACACCATATATTTT
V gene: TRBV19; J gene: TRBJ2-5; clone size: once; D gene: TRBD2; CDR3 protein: CASSILAGEQETQYF; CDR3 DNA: TGTGCCAGTAGTATTCTAGCGGGGGAACAAGAGACCCAGTACTTC
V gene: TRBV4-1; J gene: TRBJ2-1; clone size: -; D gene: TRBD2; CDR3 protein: CASFGRGSDGYNEQFF; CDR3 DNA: TGCGCCAGCTTTGGGCGGGGGTCAGACGGGTACAATGAGCAGTTCTTC
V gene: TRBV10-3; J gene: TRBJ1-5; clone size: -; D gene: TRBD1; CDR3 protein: CAISGQGAESPQHF; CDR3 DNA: TGTGCCATCAGCGGACAGGGGGCCGAATCGCCCCAGCATTTT
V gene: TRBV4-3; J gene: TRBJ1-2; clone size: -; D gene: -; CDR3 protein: CASSQSLGRVNGYTF; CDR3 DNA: TGCGCCAGCAGCCAATCCCTCGGCAGGGTTAATGGCTACACCTTC
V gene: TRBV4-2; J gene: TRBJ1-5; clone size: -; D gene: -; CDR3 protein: CASSQDRRSSNQPQHF; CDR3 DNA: TGTGCCAGCAGCCAAGACCGGAGGAGTAGCAATCAGCCCCAGCATTTT
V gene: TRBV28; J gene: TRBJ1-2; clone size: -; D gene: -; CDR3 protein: CASNIRAYYGYTF; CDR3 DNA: TGTGCCAGCAATATCCGGGCCTACTATGGCTACACCTTC
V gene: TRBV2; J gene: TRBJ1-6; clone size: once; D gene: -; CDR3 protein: CASSLDRNSNSPLHF; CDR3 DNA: TGTGCCAGCAGTCTGGACAGAAATAGTAATTCACCCCTCCACTTT
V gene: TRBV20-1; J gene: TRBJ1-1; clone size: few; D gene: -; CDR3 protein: CSARPQVEAFF; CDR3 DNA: TGCAGTGCTAGACCCCAGGTTGAAGCTTTCTTT
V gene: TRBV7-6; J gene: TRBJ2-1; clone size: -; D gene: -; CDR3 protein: CASSLASSYNEQFF; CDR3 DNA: TGTGCCAGCAGCTTGGCTAGCTCATACAATGAGCAGTTCTTC
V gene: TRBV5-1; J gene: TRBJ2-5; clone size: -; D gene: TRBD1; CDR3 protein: CASSWGQGQETQYF; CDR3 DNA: TGCGCCAGCAGCTGGGGACAGGGACAAGAGACCCAGTACTTC
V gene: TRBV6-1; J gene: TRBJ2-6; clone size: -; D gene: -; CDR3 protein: CASSEREGQALLGANVLTF; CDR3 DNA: TGTGCCAGCAGTGAAAGAGAAGGTCAGGCACTGCTCGGGGCCAACGTCCTGACTTTC
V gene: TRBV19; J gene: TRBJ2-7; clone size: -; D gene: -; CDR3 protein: CASSSPLTGFYEQYF; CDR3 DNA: TGTGCCAGTAGTTCCCCTTTGACGGGCTTCTACGAGCAGTACTTC